This TCR beta chain was recorded in a study of blood T cell repertoires in COVID-19. Across the whole study: COVID-19 samples from acute and convalescent phases originated in the United States, Italy and Spain. Sample material is recorded as cDNA or gDNA derived from T cells, B-cell-depleted T cells, or PBMCs.

In the authors' methods: Reference gene primer amplification gave estimated nucleated cell counts. Sequenced by immunoSEQ multiplex PCR; TCRdb stores in-frame clones only, minus some. D and trimming were read from the DNA, whereas the V and J calls and clone size are those reported in that table. The sample holds fewer than 110,000 clones, around 82% seen once. The CDR3 spans 10 residues. The germline gives CDR1 DFQATT, CDR2 SNEGSKA (reference sequence). V was pared by 8 bases and J by 7 bases, with 2 bases of the junction left unmatched. This chain links TRBV20-1 with TRBJ2-1, with 7 bases aligning to TRBD2. Sequences were obtained from peripheral blood. This TCR derives from a human donor in a cohort sampled during active COVID-19. This CDR3 is CSTAGNEQFF. CDR3 coding DNA: TGCAGTACAGCGGGGAATGAGCAGTTCTTC.